The 8 T cell receptor beta chains in this list originate from one sample, sequenced in a study of beta chain features in type 1 diabetes. Findings of the study overall: There was a moderate but significant shortening of TCRB CDR3s in all four CD4+ subsets of Type 1 diabetes patients.

cDNA synthesis used the whole RNA isolate, giving expressed TCRB sequences. The assay was immunoSEQ multiplex PCR, and TCRdb's table has in-frame clones only and misses some. The data hold about 650,000 clones, with 12% observed a single time. Antigens for these TCRs are unknown. What was sequenced was naive CD4+ T cells from blood. Source of these receptors: a man aged 25-45 years with type 1 diabetes.

This clone showed up just a few times. The gene calls are TRBV28 and TRBJ1-4; no reliable D call. V was pared by 8 bases and J by 5 bases, with 6 bases between. The CDR3 sequence is 11 residues long. CDR1 is MDHEN, CDR2 SYDVKM, per germline. This chain's CDR3 is CASGGNEKLFF. DNA of the CDR3: TGTGCCAGCGGTGGGAATGAAAAACTGTTTTTT.

This clone was detected a few times. V and J are TRBV7-9 and TRBJ1-2, with D tentatively TRBD1 (5 bases). This CDR3 has 14 amino acids. Germline V gene lookup returns CDR1 SEHNR and CDR2 FQNEAQ (reference sequence). The ends were cut back, 5 bases at V and 8 bases at J, with 18 bases in the middle. CDR3 protein: CASSPRRGLEGYTF. CDR3 coding DNA: TGTGCCAGCAGCCCCAGAAGGGGCCTCGAGGGCTACACCTTC.

In its sample, this clone was seen a few times. The V gene is TRBV6-5, the J gene TRBJ1-6; the match to TRBD1 covers 8 bases. The CDR3 is 15 residues long. In germline, CDR1 is MNHEY, CDR2 SVGAGI. The junction had 8 bases not matched to a gene; V was cut back by 6 bases and J by 7 bases. CDR3 in amino acids: CASSLQQGVNSPLHF. The CDR3 DNA sequence: TGTGCCAGCAGCCTTCAACAGGGGGTAAATTCACCCCTCCACTTT.

This clone has more than one count but fewer than ten. CDR3 in DNA: TGTGCCAGCAGTTACCCAGACGGGACCCAGAATCAGCCCCAGCATTTT. Its translation: CASSYPDGTQNQPQHF. The rearrangement joins TRBV6-6 to TRBJ1-5, with TRBD1 as a possible D gene (5 bases). Germline V CDR1 and CDR2: MNHNY, SVGAGI (reference sequence). The CDR3 contains 16 residues. With 2 bases removed from V and 4 bases from J, the gap between germline ends came to 15 bases.

This clone came up a few times. The chain has TRBV7-9 and TRBJ2-1; tentative D call: TRBD2 (6 bases). Deletions cut 5 bases from V and 8 bases from J, with 16 bases between. CDR3 length: 14 amino acids. The V gene's germline CDR1 is SEHNR and CDR2 FQNEAQ (reference sequence). The CDR3 protein is CASSLEGGIYEQFF. CDR3 DNA sequence: TGTGCCAGCAGCCTAGAAGGCGGGATCTATGAGCAGTTCTTC.

This clone was seen a handful of times. This rearrangement joins TRBV20-1 to TRBJ2-1; TRBD2 agrees at 9 bases. V was pared by 5 bases and J by 12 bases, with 2 bases of the junction left unmatched. CDR1 is DFQATT, CDR2 SNEGSKA, per germline (reference sequence). The length of the CDR3 is 10 residues. The CDR3 sequence is CSAVSGGQFF. The CDR3, as DNA: TGCAGTGCTGTTAGCGGGGGGCAGTTCTTC.

Only a few counts were recorded for this clone. The chain employs TRBV19 and TRBJ1-1; 7 nucleotides agree with TRBD1. The germline V gene has CDR1 LNHDA and CDR2 SQIVND (reference sequence). With V trimmed by 9 bases and J by 1 base, 8 bases remained unmatched. This CDR3 is 14 amino acids long. CDR3 sequence: CASQGDTRNTEAFF. The CDR3, as DNA: TGTGCCAGCCAGGGGGATACGAGGAACACTGAAGCTTTCTTT.

This clone was seen a handful of times. V usage is TRBV5-1 and J usage is TRBJ2-1, with D unclear. Germline CDR1 reads SGHRS; CDR2 reads YFSETQ. The CDR3 contains 14 residues. The V end lost 2 bases, the J end lost 3 bases, and 9 bases lay between the germline ends. The CDR3 sequence: CASSFLVLYNEQFF. The CDR3 coding sequence is TGCGCCAGCAGCTTTCTAGTTCTCTACAATGAGCAGTTCTTC.